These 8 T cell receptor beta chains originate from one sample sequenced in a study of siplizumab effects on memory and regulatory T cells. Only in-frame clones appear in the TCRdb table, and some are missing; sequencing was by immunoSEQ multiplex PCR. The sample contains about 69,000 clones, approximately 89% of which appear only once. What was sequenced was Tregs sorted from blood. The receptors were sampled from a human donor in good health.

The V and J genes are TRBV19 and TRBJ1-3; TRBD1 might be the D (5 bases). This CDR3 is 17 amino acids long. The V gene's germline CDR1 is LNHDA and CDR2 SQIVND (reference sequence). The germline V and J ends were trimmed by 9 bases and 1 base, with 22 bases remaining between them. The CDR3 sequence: CASRYTGQRDSGNTIYF. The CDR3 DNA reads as TGTGCCAGCCGCTATACGGGGCAAAGAGATTCTGGAAACACCATATATTTT.

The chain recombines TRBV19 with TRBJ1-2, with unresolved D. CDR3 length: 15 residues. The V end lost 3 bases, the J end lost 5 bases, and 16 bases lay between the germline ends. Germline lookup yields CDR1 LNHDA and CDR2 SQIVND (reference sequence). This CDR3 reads CASSIMAALGYGYTF. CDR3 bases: TGTGCCAGTAGTATTATGGCAGCCCTCGGGTATGGCTACACCTTC.

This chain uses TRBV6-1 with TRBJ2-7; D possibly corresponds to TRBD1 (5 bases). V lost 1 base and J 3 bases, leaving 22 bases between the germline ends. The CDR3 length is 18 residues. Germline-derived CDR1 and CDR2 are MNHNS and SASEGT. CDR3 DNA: TGTGCCAGCAGTGAAGGCTTTTCGGGCAGGGTAAAGGTCTACGAGCAGTACTTC. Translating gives CASSEGFSGRVKVYEQYF.

In DNA, the CDR3 is TGTGCCAGCAGTTACTCGGAGGGGCCCATAAACTATGGCTACACCTTC. This codes for CASSYSEGPINYGYTF. The chain employs TRBV6-6 and TRBJ1-2; tentatively, D is TRBD1 (5 bases). V lost 0 bases and J 2 bases, leaving 13 bases between the germline ends. The CDR3 is 16 residues long. Germline-derived CDR1 and CDR2 are MNHNY and SVGAGI (reference sequence).

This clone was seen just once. The CDR3: CASSLLQGLYGYTF. The CDR3, as DNA: TGTGCCAGCAGTTTATTACAGGGCCTGTATGGCTACACCTTC. The J gene is TRBJ1-2, the V gene TRBV28, with TRBD1 as a possible D gene (6 bases). Germline V lookup: CDR1 MDHEN, CDR2 SYDVKM. CDR3 length: 14 residues. The V end lost 1 base, the J end lost 5 bases, and 11 bases lay between the germline ends.

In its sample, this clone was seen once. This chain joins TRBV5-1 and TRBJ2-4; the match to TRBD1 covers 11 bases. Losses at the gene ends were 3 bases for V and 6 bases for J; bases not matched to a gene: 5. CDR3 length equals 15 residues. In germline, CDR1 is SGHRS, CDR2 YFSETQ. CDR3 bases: TGCGCCAGCAGCTCAGGACAGGGGGCGAGAAACATTCAGTACTTC. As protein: CASSSGQGARNIQYF.

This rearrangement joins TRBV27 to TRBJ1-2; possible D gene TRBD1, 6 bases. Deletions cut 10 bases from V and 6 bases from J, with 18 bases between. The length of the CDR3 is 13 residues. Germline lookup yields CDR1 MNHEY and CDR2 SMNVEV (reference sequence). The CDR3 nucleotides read TGTGCCACCCGACGGAGGGGGGGTAATGGCTACACCTTC. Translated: CATRRRGGNGYTF.

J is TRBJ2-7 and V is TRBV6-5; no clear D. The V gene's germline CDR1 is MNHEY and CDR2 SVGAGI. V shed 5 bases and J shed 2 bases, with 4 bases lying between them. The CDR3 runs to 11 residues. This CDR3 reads CASSEPYEQYF. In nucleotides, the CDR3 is TGTGCCAGCAGTGAACCCTACGAGCAGTACTTC.